These T cell receptor beta chains were read from a single sample in a study of molecular identifiers for immune sequencing clone quantification. TCRdb independently ran MiXCR on the PCR reads; one entry per CDR3 protein. The data show 85,000 to 100,000 distinct CDR3 sequences, under 25% seen once. The sample consisted of naive CD8+ T cells from blood, with Jurkat cell RNA spiked in. These receptors were obtained from a human donor in good health. Some libraries in this study had Jurkat cell RNA spiked in. CDR3s include the opening cysteine and the closing phenylalanine or tryptophan. The D gene is left open where the match is weak. Not all rows give a size; the values are once, few, many and, for expanded clones, a class.

>TRBJ2-3|many|TRBV7-2|TRBD2
CASSPIAGFGTDTQYF
TGTGCCAGCAGCCCAATAGCGGGATTCGGCACAGATACGCAGTATTTT
>TRBJ2-2|.|TRBV24-1|.
CATSDNDVYGGELFF
TGTGCCACCAGTGATAATGACGTTTACGGCGGGGAGCTGTTTTTT
>TRBJ1-2|few|TRBV6-1|.
CASSGLEHGYTF
TGTGCCAGCAGTGGCCTGGAGCATGGCTACACCTTC
>TRBJ1-1|.|TRBV27|.
CASSLLAAGDTEAFF
TGTGCCAGCAGTTTATTGGCGGCGGGGGATACTGAAGCTTTCTTT
>TRBJ2-5|.|TRBV4-3|.
CASSEGRGAWETQYF
TGCGCCAGCAGCGAAGGACGGGGGGCATGGGAGACCCAGTACTTC
>TRBJ2-1|many|TRBV28|.
CASSLGEGLVGEQFF
TGTGCCAGCAGTTTAGGTGAGGGGCTAGTCGGTGAGCAGTTCTTC
>TRBJ2-1|many|TRBV20-1|.
CSARDSATYNEQFF
TGCAGTGCTAGAGATAGTGCCACCTACAATGAGCAGTTCTTC
>TRBJ2-4|.|TRBV6-5|.
CAGSHGGGGWNIQYF
TGTGCCGGCAGCCACGGGGGAGGCGGGTGGAACATTCAGTACTTC
>TRBJ2-3|many|TRBV28|.
CASTPWRTDTQYF
TGTGCCAGCACCCCATGGAGGACAGATACGCAGTATTTT
>TRBJ1-1|many|TRBV7-6|.
CASSLAPEQNTEAFF
TGTGCCAGCAGCTTAGCCCCGGAGCAAAACACTGAAGCTTTCTTT
>TRBJ1-1|many|TRBV7-6|TRBD1
CASSPTGHDLRAFF
TGTGCCAGCAGCCCGACAGGGCACGATTTGAGGGCTTTCTTT
>TRBJ2-1|.|TRBV20-1|.
CSARVGRGPYEQFF
TGCAGTGCTAGAGTTGGGAGGGGGCCTTATGAGCAGTTCTTC
>TRBJ2-1|few|TRBV7-2|.
CASSLPRDGAGDEQFF
TGTGCCAGCAGCCTCCCCCGGGACGGAGCGGGCGATGAGCAGTTCTTC
>TRBJ1-1|few|TRBV3-1|.
CASSREYTEAFF
TGTGCCAGCAGCCGGGAGTACACTGAAGCTTTCTTT
>TRBJ2-5|many|TRBV20-1|.
CSARDPDSPLDETQYF
TGCAGTGCTAGAGACCCGGACAGCCCCCTCGATGAGACCCAGTACTTC
>TRBJ2-7|many|TRBV5-4|.
CASSGAGSSYEQYF
TGTGCCAGCAGCGGCGCAGGCTCCTCCTACGAGCAGTACTTC
>TRBJ2-3|many|TRBV20-1|TRBD2
CSAFRTSGDTDTQYF
TGCAGTGCTTTTAGGACTAGCGGGGACACAGATACGCAGTATTTT
>TRBJ1-2|.|TRBV7-9|TRBD1
CASRHGTANYGYTF
TGTGCCAGCAGGCACGGGACAGCCAACTATGGCTACACCTTC
>TRBJ2-1|.|TRBV24-1|.
CATSDFHEQGRNEQFF
TGTGCCACCAGTGATTTCCATGAGCAGGGAAGGAATGAGCAGTTCTTC
>TRBJ1-5|.|TRBV27|.
CASSLQGILSQPQHF
TGTGCCAGCAGTTTACAGGGCATTTTGAGTCAGCCCCAGCATTTT
>TRBJ2-7|many|TRBV9|.
CASSVGTASYEQYF
TGTGCCAGCAGCGTGGGGACTGCTTCCTACGAGCAGTACTTC
>TRBJ2-3|many|TRBV4-3|TRBD2
CASSQDRLAGGGADTQYF
TGCGCCAGCAGCCAAGACCGACTAGCGGGAGGTGGGGCAGATACGCAGTATTTT
>TRBJ2-3|few|TRBV27|.
CASSFLAVTGDTQYF
TGTGCCAGCAGTTTCCTGGCAGTTACGGGAGATACGCAGTATTTT
>TRBJ1-3|.|TRBV9|.
CASGVGIGAGNTIYF
TGTGCCAGCGGCGTAGGTATAGGGGCTGGAAACACCATATATTTT
>TRBJ2-5|many|TRBV6-2/TRBV6-3|.
CASSVRETQYF
TGTGCCAGCAGCGTTCGAGAGACCCAGTACTTC
>TRBJ1-4|many|TRBV29-1|.
CSGRTATNEKLFF
TGCAGCGGGAGGACAGCAACTAATGAAAAACTGTTTTTT
>TRBJ2-3|many|TRBV6-2/TRBV6-3|TRBD2
CASSYDPGLALPQYF
TGTGCCAGCAGTTACGATCCGGGACTAGCCTTACCGCAGTATTTT
>TRBJ2-1|few|TRBV7-9|TRBD1
CASRSAWTGEITYNEQFF
TGTGCCAGCAGAAGCGCCTGGACAGGTGAAATTACCTACAATGAGCAGTTCTTC
>TRBJ2-1|many|TRBV5-1|.
CASSLGGVDYQHSYNEQFF
TGCGCCAGCAGCTTGGGAGGGGTCGACTACCAGCACTCCTACAATGAGCAGTTCTTC
>TRBJ2-7|many|TRBV2|.
CASSPVPGAYEQYF
TGTGCCAGCAGTCCGGTCCCAGGGGCCTACGAGCAGTACTTC
>TRBJ1-4|few|TRBV27|TRBD1
CASIPGQGVATNEKLFF
TGTGCCAGCATTCCGGGACAGGGCGTTGCAACTAATGAAAAACTGTTTTTT
>TRBJ2-7|many|TRBV27|TRBD2
CASSIAGEHYEQYF
TGTGCCAGCAGCATAGCGGGAGAGCACTACGAGCAGTACTTC
>TRBJ2-7|.|TRBV10-3|.
CAIRDSYEQYF
TGTGCCATCAGGGACAGTTACGAGCAGTACTTC
>TRBJ2-3|.|TRBV4-3|TRBD2
CASSQDVMLAGSADTQYF
TGCGCCAGCAGCCAAGATGTTATGCTAGCGGGATCGGCAGATACGCAGTATTTT
>TRBJ1-5|many|TRBV5-4|TRBD1
CASSGGTGVGQPQHF
TGTGCCAGCAGCGGGGGGACAGGGGTCGGTCAGCCCCAGCATTTT
>TRBJ2-2|few|TRBV5-1|TRBD1
CASSLGAGQDTGELFF
TGCGCCAGCAGCTTGGGAGCCGGACAGGACACCGGGGAGCTGTTTTTT
>TRBJ2-7|few|TRBV7-9|TRBD2
CASSLMTSGDEQYF
TGTGCCAGCAGCTTGATGACTAGCGGTGACGAGCAGTACTTC
>TRBJ2-1|.|TRBV28|.
CASSPSYNEQFF
TGTGCCAGCAGTCCCAGTTACAATGAGCAGTTCTTC
>TRBJ1-1|few|TRBV12-3/TRBV12-4|.
CASSAVKVDTEAFF
TGTGCCAGCAGTGCCGTGAAGGTGGACACTGAAGCTTTCTTT
>TRBJ1-1|many|TRBV30|.
CAWSPLGMNTEAFF
TGTGCCTGGAGTCCCTTGGGCATGAACACTGAAGCTTTCTTT
>TRBJ2-2|few|TRBV25-1|TRBD1
CASSELTTGDLGTGELFF
TGTGCCAGCAGTGAATTAACTACAGGGGATTTGGGCACCGGGGAGCTGTTTTTT
>TRBJ1-4|many|TRBV7-2|.
CASSLDGTAEKLFF
TGTGCCAGCAGCTTAGACGGGACGGCGGAAAAACTGTTTTTT
>TRBJ2-2|many|TRBV7-9|TRBD1
CASSSRDRAPRELFF
TGTGCCAGCAGCAGCCGGGACAGAGCCCCTCGGGAGCTGTTTTTT
>TRBJ2-1|many|TRBV11-2|TRBD2
CASSHGTSQNEQFF
TGTGCCAGCAGCCACGGGACTAGCCAGAATGAGCAGTTCTTC
>TRBJ2-7|many|TRBV20-1|.
CSASVAQHSSYEQYF
TGCAGTGCTAGTGTCGCACAGCATAGCTCCTACGAGCAGTACTTC
>TRBJ2-7|.|TRBV19|.
CATSPGITYEQYF
TGTGCCACCTCCCCGGGGATAACCTACGAGCAGTACTTC
>TRBJ1-5|many|TRBV28|.
CASSPSGRPQHF
TGTGCCAGCAGCCCCTCCGGCCGGCCCCAGCATTTT
>TRBJ2-2|many|TRBV9|.
CASSVVEGTGELFF
TGTGCCAGCAGCGTAGTAGAGGGAACCGGGGAGCTGTTTTTT